These 31 T cell receptor beta chains were all obtained from the same sample, sequenced in a study of T cell responses to AZD1222 COVID-19 vaccine. Measured with immunoSEQ multiplex PCR; TCRdb has only the in-frame clones, and not every one. The sample holds 95,000 to 100,000 clones, around 87% seen once. The specimen comprised peripheral blood, sampled 28 days after the second AZD1222 dose. The receptors here all came from an adult who received the AZD1222 COVID-19 vaccine.

For the CDR3, the DNA is TGTGCCAGCAGCTTAAGGTCAGAGTTCTCCTACGAGCAGTACTTC. Residues: CASSLRSEFSYEQYF. This rearrangement joins TRBV7-2 to TRBJ2-7, with D unresolved. V shed 2 bases and J shed 0 bases, with 11 bases lying between them. The germline V gene has CDR1 SGHTA and CDR2 FQGNSA. There are 15 residues in the CDR3.

This chain joins TRBV6-1 and TRBJ1-5; D not certain. The CDR3 runs 12 residues. Trimming removed 0 bases from V and 9 bases from J, with 6 bases in between. Germline V gene data show CDR1 as MNHNS and CDR2 as SASEGT. Here the CDR3 DNA reads TGTGCCAGCAGTGAAGCGCGGGGGCCCCAGCATTTT. Its translation is CASSEARGPQHF.

This sequence joins TRBV6-2 or TRBV6-3 and TRBJ2-1, with D unresolved. V lost 4 bases to trimming and J lost 4 bases, with 5 bases between them. From germline, CDR1 is MNHEY and CDR2 SVGEGT. The length of the CDR3 is 12 residues. This CDR3 is CASSFSYNEQFF. DNA for the CDR3: TGTGCCAGCAGTTTTTCGTACAATGAGCAGTTCTTC.

The chain links TRBV6-5 to TRBJ1-1; TRBD1 matches at 7 bases. The CDR3 has 15 residues. The germline V gene encodes CDR1 MNHEY and CDR2 SVGAGI. The V segment lost 5 bases and the J segment 2 bases; nucleotides outside the gene matches: 8. The CDR3 DNA sequence: TGTGCCAGCAGTCCTCGACAGGGAATAAACACTGAAGCTTTCTTT. Translation: CASSPRQGINTEAFF.

The V call is TRBV2, the J call TRBJ1-1; tentatively, D is TRBD1 (6 bases). Germline CDR1 reads SNHLY; CDR2 reads FYNNEI. The CDR3 is 15 amino acids. V was cut by 7 bases and J by 0 bases, with 15 bases left in between. CDR3 DNA sequence: TGTGCCAGCACTGCGACAGGTACGGTGAACACTGAAGCTTTCTTT. Translated, it gives CASTATGTVNTEAFF.

The genes are TRBV6-2 or TRBV6-3 and TRBJ2-7; no definite D call. CDR3 size: 12 residues. The germline CDR1 and CDR2 sequences are MNHEY and SVGEGT. Trimming left V 2 bases short and J 3 bases short, with 5 bases between. CDR3 protein: CASSYDGYEQYF. CDR3 DNA sequence: TGTGCCAGCAGTTACGACGGCTACGAGCAGTACTTC.

J is TRBJ2-3 and V is TRBV27, with a weak D call TRBD1 (6 bases). The CDR3 is 17 residues long. V lost 3 bases and J lost 0, with 16 bases in between. Germline CDR1 and CDR2: MNHEY and SMNVEV (reference sequence). The CDR3 loop reads CASSFLGAPLSTDTQYF. The DNA of the CDR3 is TGTGCCAGCAGTTTTCTGGGGGCGCCCCTTAGCACAGATACGCAGTATTTT.

V gene TRBV19 combines with J gene TRBJ2-1; 7 bases align to TRBD1. The germline V gene has CDR1 LNHDA and CDR2 SQIVND (reference sequence). Trimming cost V 9 bases and J 0 bases; bases outside gene matches: 5. The CDR3 totals 14 residues. The CDR3 reads CASARDSSYNEQFF. The CDR3 DNA reads as TGTGCCAGCGCTAGGGACAGCTCCTACAATGAGCAGTTCTTC. The entire variable domain, with the rest obtained from reference TRBV19 and TRBJ2-1, is as follows: DGGITQSPKYLFRKEGQNVTLSCEQNLNHDAMYWYRQDPGQGLRLIYYSQIVNDFQKGDIAEGYSVSREKKESFPLTVTSAQKNPTAFYLCASARDSSYNEQFFGPGTRLTVL.

V and J are TRBV14 and TRBJ1-1; D gene uncertain. This CDR3 is built from 13 residues. V was clipped by 6 bases and J by 0 bases, with 8 bases between them. The germline CDR1 and CDR2 sequences are SGHDN and FVKESK. The CDR3 sequence: CASSLDLNTEAFF. In DNA, the CDR3 is TGTGCCAGCAGTCTCGATTTGAACACTGAAGCTTTCTTT.

This chain joins TRBV27 and TRBJ2-1; TRBD2 matches at 8 bases. The CDR3 runs to 14 residues. CDR1 is MNHEY and CDR2 is SMNVEV in the germline V gene (reference sequence). Germline trimming cut 5 bases from V and 6 bases from J; bases unmatched to any gene: 6. The CDR3 coding sequence is TGTGCCAGCAGTCCCCTTCTAGCGGGCAATGAGCAGTTCTTC. It specifies CASSPLLAGNEQFF.

The CDR3 sequence is CAWSVLGGKSYNEQFF. The CDR3 DNA reads TGTGCCTGGAGTGTACTTGGGGGCAAATCCTACAATGAGCAGTTCTTC. The chain joins TRBV30 to TRBJ2-1; tentatively, D is TRBD1 (6 bases). Germline V gene lookup returns CDR1 GTSNPN and CDR2 SVGIG (reference sequence). V lost 0 bases and J 1 base, leaving 13 bases between the germline ends. The CDR3 is 16 amino acids.

The genes are TRBV7-9 and TRBJ1-5; tentative D call: TRBD1 (5 bases). CDR1 is SEHNR, CDR2 FQNEAQ, per germline (reference sequence). This CDR3 region has 13 residues. Trimming removed 5 bases from V and 11 bases from J, with 16 bases in between. The CDR3 loop is CASSNREVRAQHF. The CDR3, as DNA: TGTGCCAGCAGCAATAGGGAGGTCAGGGCCCAGCATTTT.

The J gene is TRBJ1-1, the V gene TRBV5-1; no firm D call. Germline values: CDR1 SGHRS, CDR2 YFSETQ. This CDR3 contains 14 residues. Trimming took 5 bases from V and 1 from J, leaving 12 bases between them. CDR3 in DNA: TGCGCCAGCAGTTTGAACCGAGGGAACACTGAAGCTTTCTTT. Amino acid sequence: CASSLNRGNTEAFF.

The chain employs TRBV2 and TRBJ2-1; no reliable D call. The CDR3 covers 11 residues. The germline gives CDR1 SNHLY, CDR2 FYNNEI. Trimming took off 6 bases at V and 10 bases at J, with 10 bases between the two ends. The CDR3 bases are TGTGCCAGCAGGACCGGGCCAGAGCAGTTCTTC. It translates to CASRTGPEQFF.

This chain connects TRBV5-1 to TRBJ1-1; 11 nucleotides match TRBD1. The CDR3 totals 18 residues. V was clipped by 4 bases and J by 0 bases; unmatched bases: 11. The germline V gene has CDR1 SGHRS and CDR2 YFSETQ. CDR3 sequence (DNA): TGCGCCAGCAGCCCGGGGGTGGGACAGGGGGTCTTGAACACTGAAGCTTTCTTT. Protein sequence: CASSPGVGQGVLNTEAFF.

The J gene is TRBJ2-7, the V gene TRBV18, with D perhaps matching TRBD1 or TRBD2 (5 bases each). The CDR3 loop spans 17 amino acids. Germline V CDR1 and CDR2: KGHSH, LQKENI. Trimming pared 4 bases from V and 2 bases from J, leaving 21 bases between. CDR3 in DNA: TGTGCCAGCTCACGCAAACTCACCCGGGACGTAGCCTACGAGCAGTACTTC. As protein: CASSRKLTRDVAYEQYF.

V is TRBV18 and J is TRBJ1-2, with D hard to call. V lost 3 bases and J 1 base, leaving 6 bases between the germline ends. This CDR3 spans 13 amino acids. CDR1 is KGHSH, CDR2 LQKENI, per germline. CDR3: CASSPSDNYGYTF. CDR3 DNA: TGTGCCAGCTCACCGTCAGATAACTATGGCTACACCTTC.

The chain carries TRBV6-5 and TRBJ2-3; D is ambiguous. The V gene's germline CDR1 is MNHEY and CDR2 SVGAGI. This CDR3 has 15 amino acids. Deletions cut 2 bases from V and 2 bases from J, with 11 bases between. The CDR3 reads CASSYDGLATDTQYF. CDR3 sequence (DNA): TGTGCCAGCAGTTACGACGGTCTCGCCACAGATACGCAGTATTTT.

The chain joins TRBV3-1 (or the pseudogene TRBV3-2) to TRBJ2-4; 10 bases fit TRBD1. Germline V gene lookup returns CDR1 LGHDT and CDR2 YNNKEL (reference sequence). V shed 0 bases and J 1 base; nucleotides not matched to a gene: 9. CDR3 length: 19 residues. Here the CDR3 reads CASSQDPIGDRGAKNIQYF. Here the CDR3 DNA reads TGTGCCAGCAGCCAAGATCCTATTGGGGACAGGGGCGCCAAAAACATTCAGTACTTC.

V usage is TRBV6-4 and J usage is TRBJ1-6, with D maybe TRBD1 (6 bases). The CDR3 consists of 15 residues. The germline V and J ends were trimmed by 0 bases and 7 bases, with 10 bases remaining between them. The germline V gene has CDR1 MRHNA and CDR2 SNTAGT. The CDR3: CASSDSGGTNSPLHF. CDR3 nucleotides: TGTGCCAGCAGTGACTCGGGGGGCACCAATTCACCCCTCCACTTT.

The V and J genes are TRBV27 and TRBJ2-7; D remains unclear. Germline V gene data show CDR1 as MNHEY and CDR2 as SMNVEV (reference sequence). The CDR3 length is 14 residues. The ends were cut back, 5 bases at V and 5 bases at J, with 16 bases in the middle. The CDR3 nucleotides are TGTGCCAGCAGTATAAATGGGGTGTCTAACGAGCAGTACTTC. This translates into CASSINGVSNEQYF.

This clone was picked up one time. The rearrangement uses TRBV18 and TRBJ1-3; D is perhaps TRBD1 (5 bases). The CDR3 has 14 amino acids. The germline V and J ends were trimmed by 2 bases and 3 bases, with 8 bases remaining between them. Germline CDR1 is KGHSH and CDR2 is LQKENI. The DNA for the CDR3 is TGTGCCAGCTCACCAATGCAGGGTGGAAACACCATATATTTT. Its protein product is CASSPMQGGNTIYF.

V gene TRBV13 combines with J gene TRBJ2-1, with 10 bases aligning to TRBD1. Germline-derived CDR1 and CDR2 are PRHDT and FYEKMQ (reference sequence). V was clipped by 5 bases and J by 6 bases; unmatched bases: 10. The length of the CDR3 is 16 residues. The CDR3 region is CASSKGTGVFINEQFF. CDR3 bases: TGTGCCAGCAGCAAAGGGACAGGGGTTTTTATCAATGAGCAGTTCTTC. The full variable domain, its missing parts supplied by reference TRBV13 and TRBJ2-1, is AAGVIQSPRHLIKEKRETATLKCYPIPRHDTVYWYQQGPGQDPQFLISFYEKMQSDKGSIPDRFSAQQFSDYHSELNMSSLELGDSALYFCASSKGTGVFINEQFFGPGTRLTVL.

This sequence joins TRBV29-1 and TRBJ2-1; 10 bases fit TRBD2. The V segment lost 6 bases and the J segment 8 bases; nucleotides outside the gene matches: 7. The V gene's germline CDR1 is SQVTM and CDR2 ANQGSEA. The CDR3 extends over 13 amino acids. CDR3 sequence: CSVSGGAWDEQFF. The CDR3 nucleotides are TGCAGCGTGAGCGGGGGGGCCTGGGATGAGCAGTTCTTC.

The chain combines TRBV2 with TRBJ2-1; D is possibly TRBD2 (6 bases). The CDR3 covers 16 residues. Germline V gene lookup returns CDR1 SNHLY and CDR2 FYNNEI. With 2 bases removed from V and 2 bases from J, the gap between germline ends came to 13 bases. CDR3 in amino acids: CASSESGGTAYNEQFF. The CDR3 DNA reads TGTGCCAGCAGTGAATCTGGGGGGACTGCCTACAATGAGCAGTTCTTC.

The chain is built from TRBV2 and TRBJ2-7; 10 bases line up with TRBD1. The CDR3 loop spans 18 amino acids. Germline-derived CDR1 and CDR2 are SNHLY and FYNNEI. The trim removed 4 bases at V and 3 bases at J, leaving 15 bases unmatched. The CDR3 sequence is CASSVGQGSRHAHYEQYF. Here the CDR3 DNA reads TGTGCCAGCAGTGTGGGACAGGGGTCCCGCCATGCACACTACGAGCAGTACTTC. The full variable domain, in which reference TRBV2 and TRBJ2-7 provide the parts outside the CDR3, is EPEVTQTPSHQVTQMGQEVILRCVPISNHLYFYWYRQILGQKVEFLVSFYNNEISEKSEIFDDQFSVERPDGSNFTLKIRSTKLEDSAMYFCASSVGQGSRHAHYEQYFGPGTRLTVT.

This rearrangement joins TRBV3-1 (or the pseudogene TRBV3-2) to TRBJ1-2; D remains unclear. The CDR3 loop spans 12 amino acids. V was pared by 3 bases and J by 7 bases, with 9 bases between. Germline V lookup: CDR1 LGHDT, CDR2 YNNKEL (reference sequence). CDR3 bases: TGTGCCAGCAGCCACCCAGAAGGTGGCTACACCTTC. It is translated as CASSHPEGGYTF.

This chain joins TRBV7-8 and TRBJ2-3; 10 bases map to TRBD2. V was clipped by 4 bases and J by 4 bases; unmatched bases: 11. CDR3 length: 17 residues. Germline loops: CDR1 SGHVS, CDR2 FQNEAQ. CDR3 loop: CASSSRLAGAPPDTQYF. The CDR3 DNA reads as TGTGCCAGCAGCTCCCGTCTAGCGGGGGCCCCCCCAGATACGCAGTATTTT.

The chain links TRBV29-1 to TRBJ2-1; 9 bases are shared with TRBD1. Germline assignment: CDR1 SQVTM and CDR2 ANQGSEA. CDR3 length equals 15 residues. Unmatched junction bases numbered 9, after V lost 1 base and J lost 8 bases. The DNA for the CDR3 is TGCAGCGTTGAAGGGTGGGGACAGGGTACAGATGAGCAGTTCTTC. It is translated as CSVEGWGQGTDEQFF.

The rearrangement joins TRBV11-1 to TRBJ1-5; TRBD1 is a possible D gene (6 bases). Germline-derived CDR1 and CDR2 are SGHAT and FQDESV (reference sequence). Trimming took 3 bases from V and 10 from J, leaving 10 bases between them. The CDR3 consists of 12 residues. For the CDR3, the DNA is TGTGCCAGCAGCTTTAGGGGGGGACCCCAGCATTTT. Amino acids: CASSFRGGPQHF. Filled out from reference TRBV11-1 and TRBJ1-5, the complete variable domain reads EAEVAQSPRYKITEKSQAVAFWCDPISGHATLYWYRQILGQGPELLVQFQDESVVDDSQLPKDRFSAERLKGVDSTLKIQPAELGDSAMYLCASSFRGGPQHFGDGTRLSIL.

V usage is TRBV6-5 and J usage is TRBJ2-7; the D gene is possibly TRBD2 (6 bases). CDR1 is MNHEY and CDR2 is SVGAGI in the germline V gene. The V end was cut by 7 bases, the J end by 6 bases, with 16 bases between. This CDR3 is 13 amino acids long. The CDR3 sequence is CASTEGLALEQYF. The CDR3 DNA reads as TGTGCCAGCACCGAGGGGCTAGCGCTCGAGCAGTACTTC.